The clone carrying this TCR beta chain showed up just once. This sample is drawn from a study of STAT5B mutations in CD4+ large granular lymphocyte leukemia. This CDR3 contains 17 residues. Germline V gene sequence: CDR1 SGHNT, CDR2 YYREEE (reference sequence). The V and J ends lost 4 bases and 2 bases, in that order; junction bases with no gene match: 9. Sequenced by immunoSEQ multiplex PCR; TCRdb stores in-frame clones only, minus some. The data contain around 33,000 clones, around 82% of them singletons. The chain combines TRBV5-4 with TRBJ2-2; 9 bases fit TRBD2. Sequencing was done on a sample of CD4+ T cells from blood buffy coats. The receptor was derived from a human donor in good health. The CDR3 loop is CASSPSGGRANTGELFF. CDR3 nucleotides: TGTGCCAGCAGCCCCTCTGGCGGGAGGGCCAACACCGGGGAGCTGTTTTTT.